One sample yielded the 5 T cell receptor beta chains listed below, sequenced in a study of blood T cell repertoires in COVID-19. The data were produced by immunoSEQ multiplex PCR, yet TCRdb's version contains in-frame clones alone and is incomplete. The sample includes a few hundred thousand clones, 86% of them seen just once. Input material: PBMCs or T cells enriched from blood (not recorded which). The receptor source for this set is a woman in her 30s who had been exposed to COVID-19.

The gene calls are TRBV19 and TRBJ1-2; D remains ambiguous. V was shortened by 1 base and J by 4 bases, with 13 bases between the two germline ends. The CDR3 consists of 15 residues. Germline lookup yields CDR1 LNHDA and CDR2 SQIVND (reference sequence). The CDR3 region is CASSIGQAIVYGYTF. For the CDR3, the DNA is TGTGCCAGTAGTATAGGTCAGGCTATCGTCTATGGCTACACCTTC. The full variable domain, rest sourced from reference TRBV19 and TRBJ1-2, is DGGITQSPKYLFRKEGQNVTLSCEQNLNHDAMYWYRQDPGQGLRLIYYSQIVNDFQKGDIAEGYSVSREKKESFPLTVTSAQKNPTAFYLCASSIGQAIVYGYTFGSGTRLTVV.

This chain uses TRBV27 with TRBJ1-1, with a weak D call TRBD1 (5 bases). V was clipped by 6 bases and J by 5 bases, with 19 bases between them. Germline CDR1 reads MNHEY; CDR2 reads SMNVEV (reference sequence). CDR3 length: 15 residues. The CDR3 is CASSLMGGVGTEAFF. The CDR3 bases are TGTGCCAGCAGCTTGATGGGGGGGGTCGGGACTGAAGCTTTCTTT.

V gene TRBV5-1 combines with J gene TRBJ1-2; possibly TRBD1 for D (6 bases). Germline CDR1 SGHRS, CDR2 YFSETQ. The V end lost 1 base, the J end lost 8 bases, and 18 bases lay between the germline ends. This CDR3 region has 15 residues. CDR3 sequence (DNA): TGCGCCAGCAGCTTGTCGGGCAGGGGAGACGGGGGCTACACCTTC. Protein sequence: CASSLSGRGDGGYTF.

J is TRBJ1-1 and V is TRBV19; D is ambiguous. V gave up 3 bases and J gave up 1 base, with 9 bases separating them. The germline V gene encodes CDR1 LNHDA and CDR2 SQIVND (reference sequence). This CDR3 region has 14 residues. CDR3 nucleotides: TGTGCCAGTAGTATGGGGAGGTCGAACACTGAAGCTTTCTTT. Protein product: CASSMGRSNTEAFF.

The chain joins TRBV19 to TRBJ2-2, with D perhaps TRBD2 (5 bases). V was clipped by 7 bases and J by 3 bases, with 15 bases between them. Germline CDR1 reads LNHDA; CDR2 reads SQIVND (reference sequence). The CDR3 extends over 15 amino acids. CDR3 loop: CASNPRGKDTGELFF. The DNA of the CDR3 is TGTGCCAGTAACCCCCGGGGAAAGGACACCGGGGAGCTGTTTTTT.